The 17 T cell receptor beta chains presented below share a single source sample, sequenced in a study of vaccination and CD4 T cells after COVID-19. Treatment reported: approximately 9-day PBMC culture with coronavirus spike peptide pools or control peptides (ViraFEST assay). These receptors are not linked to any known antigen. CD4+ T cells that had been cultured provided DNA sequenced with the Oncomine TCR Beta short-read assay. TCRdb reprocessed the PCR reads with MiXCR, giving one entry per CDR3 protein. The table has about 9,600 distinct CDR3 sequences, 45% seen once. The sample was CD4+ T cells from blood, cultured in vitro. The receptor set was obtained from a human donor who had recovered from COVID-19.

This clonotype was observed a few times. The chain uses TRBV20-1 and TRBJ2-5, with TRBD2 matching 12 bases. The CDR3 has 18 residues. Germline CDR1 DFQATT, CDR2 SNEGSKA (reference sequence). V lost 1 base to trimming and J lost 3 bases; unmatched junction nucleotides: 12. CDR3 loop: CSARGGLAGMRAEETQYF. The CDR3, as DNA: TGCAGTGCTAGAGGAGGACTAGCGGGGATGAGAGCCGAAGAGACCCAGTACTTC.

The chain links TRBV12-3 or TRBV12-4 to TRBJ2-7; 10 bases map to TRBD1. CDR3 length: 15 amino acids. V shed 3 bases, J shed 4 bases, and the junction held 6 bases outside the gene matches. The CDR3 region is CASSFKRTGGYEQYF. The CDR3 DNA is TGTGCCAGCAGTTTCAAAAGGACAGGGGGGTACGAGCAGTACTTC.

The genes are TRBV9 and TRBJ2-1, with TRBD2 matching 10 bases. The CDR3 runs to 18 residues. After removal of 0 bases from V and 8 bases from J, the junction contained 14 bases not matched to a gene. CDR1 is SGDLS, CDR2 YYNGEE, per germline. The CDR3 region is CASSVEPSGSKYYHEQFF. In DNA, the CDR3 is TGTGCCAGCAGCGTAGAACCTAGCGGGAGCAAGTATTATCATGAGCAGTTCTTC.

The V gene is TRBV6-1, the J gene TRBJ2-2; D not certain. Germline CDR1 is MNHNS and CDR2 is SASEGT. The CDR3 loop spans 13 amino acids. Trimming took 4 bases from V and 5 from J, leaving 8 bases between them. The CDR3 DNA sequence: TGTGCCAGCAGTGCATTAAGGACCGGGGAGCTGTTTTTT. Its protein is CASSALRTGELFF.

This chain connects TRBV6-1 to TRBJ1-1; 9 nucleotides match TRBD1. The V segment lost 6 bases and the J segment 0 bases; nucleotides outside the gene matches: 5. CDR1 MNHNS and CDR2 SASEGT come from the germline V gene. The CDR3 runs 15 residues. In nucleotides, the CDR3 is TGTGCCAGCAGAGAGGACAGGGGAGTGAACACTGAAGCTTTCTTT. It translates to CASREDRGVNTEAFF.

The sample holds a few counts of this clonotype. The rearrangement links TRBV6-2 or TRBV6-3 to TRBJ1-5; D not resolved. Germline V gives CDR1 MNHEY, CDR2 SVGEGT. The CDR3 is 12 amino acids. The V end was cut by 0 bases, the J end by 7 bases, with 4 bases between. In DNA form, the CDR3 reads TGTGCCAGCAGTTACTCATTACAGCCCCAGCATTTT. Amino acids: CASSYSLQPQHF.

This clonotype has only a few counts. The J gene is TRBJ1-6, the V gene TRBV5-1, with D possibly TRBD1 on 6 matching bases. The CDR3 spans 14 residues. Between the trimmed V and J ends, which lost 0 bases and 5 bases, there was a span of 6 bases. Per germline, CDR1 SGHRS and CDR2 YFSETQ. The CDR3 coding sequence is TGCGCCAGCAGCTTGGGACAGGATAATTCACCCCTCCACTTT. Amino acid sequence: CASSLGQDNSPLHF.

The rearrangement links TRBV20-1 to TRBJ2-5; TRBD2 is a possible D gene (6 bases). CDR3 length equals 15 residues. Germline CDR1 reads DFQATT; CDR2 reads SNEGSKA (reference sequence). V was pared by 3 bases and J by 8 bases, with 22 bases between. CDR3 sequence reads: CSASIVPGLGDTQYF. DNA for the CDR3: TGCAGTGCTAGCATCGTACCGGGACTTGGGGACACCCAGTACTTC.

V usage is TRBV6-5 and J usage is TRBJ1-6; D is undetermined. V was shortened by 4 bases and J by 0 bases, with 10 bases between the two germline ends. The length of the CDR3 is 16 residues. Germline V gives CDR1 MNHEY, CDR2 SVGAGI. For the CDR3, the DNA is TGTGCCAGCAGTTCCGACCAGAGCTCCTATAATTCACCCCTCCACTTT. Its protein is CASSSDQSSYNSPLHF.

V gene TRBV7-2 combines with J gene TRBJ1-2; 9 positions agree with TRBD1. This CDR3 contains 18 residues. The ends lost 1 base at V and 0 bases at J; junction bases unmatched: 9. CDR1 is SGHTA and CDR2 is FQGNSA in the germline V gene. The CDR3 DNA is TGTGCCAGCAGCTTAGTCCTGACAGGGGGTTCCCCTAACTATGGCTACACCTTC. Translated: CASSLVLTGGSPNYGYTF.

This clonotype has more than one count but fewer than ten. The chain uses TRBV7-3 and TRBJ1-2; D not resolved. The CDR3 extends over 14 amino acids. Per the germline V gene, CDR1 is SGHTA and CDR2 is FQGTGA. Trimming removed 5 bases at V and 8 bases at J, with 18 bases between. The CDR3 DNA is TGTGCCAGCAGCCTCACCCGGACCTCTGGCGGCTACACCTTC. Translating it yields CASSLTRTSGGYTF.

The CDR3 protein is CASRPLAISYEQYF. CDR3 coding DNA: TGTGCCAGCAGGCCACTAGCCATCTCCTACGAGCAGTACTTC. V and J are TRBV7-2 and TRBJ2-7; perhaps TRBD2 as D (6 bases). In germline, CDR1 is SGHTA, CDR2 FQGNSA. The CDR3 spans 14 residues. Trimming took 6 bases from V and 0 from J, leaving 12 bases between them.

The chain has TRBV7-2 and TRBJ2-5; 7 nucleotides match TRBD1. Germline-derived CDR1 and CDR2 are SGHTA and FQGNSA. J lost 3 bases, V lost 5 bases, and 6 bases had no gene match. The CDR3 consists of 14 residues. In DNA, the CDR3 is TGTGCCAGCAGCCCATGGGACAGAGAAGAGACCCAGTACTTC. Protein sequence: CASSPWDREETQYF.

This chain joins TRBV7-8 and TRBJ1-2, with 7 bases lining up with TRBD1. The CDR3 contains 19 residues. The germline V gene has CDR1 SGHVS and CDR2 FQNEAQ. J lost 6 bases, V lost 1 base, and 20 bases had no gene match. The chain's CDR3 is CASSLEAPGQSLRSDGYTF. The CDR3 region has the DNA TGTGCCAGCAGCTTAGAGGCTCCGGGACAGAGCTTGAGAAGCGATGGCTACACCTTC.

This rearrangement joins TRBV20-1 to TRBJ2-1, with 12 bases identical to TRBD2. Per the germline V gene, CDR1 is DFQATT and CDR2 is SNEGSKA (reference sequence). This CDR3 is built from 13 residues. V was pared by 6 bases and J by 7 bases, with 4 bases of the junction left unmatched. Here the CDR3 DNA reads TGCAGTGCCCTCGGACTAGCGGGGAATGAGCAGTTCTTC. Its protein is CSALGLAGNEQFF.

The rearrangement uses TRBV28 and TRBJ2-5; the D is unclear. The CDR3 consists of 13 residues. Trimming removed 5 bases at V and 5 bases at J, with 12 bases between. Germline-derived CDR1 and CDR2 are MDHEN and SYDVKM. Written as DNA, the CDR3 is TGTGCCAGCAGTCAGCGTACTCCCGAGACCCAGTACTTC. Amino acids: CASSQRTPETQYF.

This chain joins TRBV19 and TRBJ1-2; no clear D gene. V gave up 3 bases and J gave up 5 bases, with 13 bases separating them. Germline V gene lookup returns CDR1 LNHDA and CDR2 SQIVND (reference sequence). The CDR3 sequence is 14 residues long. CDR3 sequence (DNA): TGTGCCAGTAGTATGGTCGTGCAGTATTATGGCTACACCTTC. Encoded protein: CASSMVVQYYGYTF.